A selection of T cell receptor beta chains follows, all from one sample in a study of T cell responses to AZD1222 COVID-19 vaccine. Sequenced by immunoSEQ multiplex PCR; TCRdb stores in-frame clones only, minus some. The data hold some 97,000 clones, with approximately 90% observed a single time. Sequenced here: peripheral blood, sampled on day 0 of AZD1222 vaccination. Receptors were obtained from an adult in good health. Both conserved end residues are trimmed from each CDR3. Some rows mark clone size as missing; the rest say once, few, many or name a class of expanded clone.

J: TRBJ2-5; size: -; V: TRBV19; CDR3: ASSLLGAGETQY
J: TRBJ1-2; size: few; V: TRBV7-2; CDR3: ASSFVYYGYT
J: TRBJ2-7; size: -; V: TRBV7-2; CDR3: ASSPTGRAGFH
J: TRBJ1-1; size: -; V: TRBV7-9; CDR3: ASSPTGGRRGATEAF
J: TRBJ2-7; size: once; V: TRBV28; CDR3: ATMGQGKYEQY
J: TRBJ1-2; size: -; V: TRBV27; CDR3: ASSPLGTASPGRT
J: TRBJ1-2; size: -; V: TRBV25-1; CDR3: ASSAETGPLGYGYT
J: TRBJ1-6; size: -; V: TRBV6-6; CDR3: ASSYGGVVNSPLH
J: TRBJ1-2; size: -; V: TRBV4-3; CDR3: ASSPTGFGGYT
J: TRBJ2-3; size: -; V: TRBV7-9; CDR3: ASSLSRGAGDTDTQY
J: TRBJ2-1; size: -; V: TRBV19; CDR3: ASSFYYNEQF
J: TRBJ1-6; size: -; V: TRBV2; CDR3: ASSERTGRSPLH
J: TRBJ1-4; size: -; V: TRBV3-1/TRBV3-2; CDR3: ASSHLWGEKLF
J: TRBJ2-7; size: once; V: TRBV2; CDR3: ASTGQGADYEQY
J: TRBJ2-2; size: few; V: TRBV19; CDR3: ASSWGAGTDTGELF
J: TRBJ2-6; size: -; V: TRBV19; CDR3: ASTTTGANVLT
J: TRBJ2-3; size: -; V: TRBV7-3; CDR3: ASSLRTSPDTQY
J: TRBJ1-4; size: -; V: TRBV4-3; CDR3: ASSSGQGPITNEKLF
J: TRBJ2-3; size: -; V: TRBV4-2; CDR3: ASSQDSLAGGRVDTQY
J: TRBJ1-2; size: -; V: TRBV11-1; CDR3: ASSSGRPSYGYT
J: TRBJ2-3; size: -; V: TRBV7-3; CDR3: ASSPRGGLTDTQY
J: TRBJ2-5; size: -; V: TRBV27; CDR3: ASSRLAGGRETQY
J: TRBJ2-2; size: -; V: TRBV9; CDR3: ASSPQGPPNTGELF
J: TRBJ1-4; size: -; V: TRBV28; CDR3: ASSAEFRQVF
J: TRBJ1-3; size: -; V: TRBV9; CDR3: ASSVGGTVNTIY
J: TRBJ1-4; size: -; V: TRBV19; CDR3: ASTRRGMDEKLF
J: TRBJ1-2; size: -; V: TRBV27; CDR3: ASKPTGSHGYT
J: TRBJ1-1; size: -; V: TRBV28; CDR3: ASSFRRGGTEAF
J: TRBJ1-2; size: -; V: TRBV11-2; CDR3: ASSPRTNYGYT
J: TRBJ2-7; size: once; V: TRBV4-1; CDR3: ASSQTAGGSYEQY
J: TRBJ1-2; size: -; V: TRBV4-1; CDR3: ASSQTRDINLYGYT
J: TRBJ1-2; size: -; V: TRBV5-1; CDR3: ASSRGEWPNYGYT
J: TRBJ1-1; size: -; V: TRBV6-2/TRBV6-3; CDR3: ASSRQALGTEAF
J: TRBJ1-6; size: -; V: TRBV9; CDR3: ASSSAGTTNSPLH
J: TRBJ2-6; size: -; V: TRBV15; CDR3: ATSRISGANVLT
J: TRBJ2-5; size: -; V: TRBV6-2/TRBV6-3; CDR3: ASSYQATGQETQY
J: TRBJ2-1; size: few; V: TRBV2; CDR3: ASSDPLGRENYNEQF
J: TRBJ2-1; size: -; V: TRBV9; CDR3: ASGFTSAAVEQF
J: TRBJ1-1; size: -; V: TRBV6-5; CDR3: ASSRDSLQNTEAF
J: TRBJ1-5; size: -; V: TRBV28; CDR3: AIRTGPSGPQH
J: TRBJ1-2; size: -; V: TRBV20-1; CDR3: SASDPYGYT
J: TRBJ2-6; size: -; V: TRBV18; CDR3: ASGQGVTTGANVLT
J: TRBJ1-2; size: -; V: TRBV6-5; CDR3: ASRPPGDGYT
J: TRBJ2-1; size: -; V: TRBV24-1; CDR3: ATSVGNEQF
J: TRBJ1-5; size: -; V: TRBV27; CDR3: ASRGGVGQPQH
J: TRBJ2-2; size: -; V: TRBV29-1; CDR3: SVAGAGELF
J: TRBJ2-7; size: -; V: TRBV6-6; CDR3: ASSPGVQRGDYEQY
J: TRBJ2-3; size: -; V: TRBV19; CDR3: ASRILGGLGGPY
J: TRBJ1-5; size: -; V: TRBV19; CDR3: AGSDRRDQPQH
J: TRBJ1-3; size: few; V: TRBV7-8; CDR3: ASSLIRGDGNTIY
J: TRBJ1-2; size: once; V: TRBV5-4; CDR3: ATQRGTPSGSRYT
J: TRBJ1-6; size: few; V: TRBV4-1; CDR3: ASSQVLTQGTHDSPLH
J: TRBJ2-1; size: -; V: TRBV2; CDR3: ASIPSPQSLNNEQF